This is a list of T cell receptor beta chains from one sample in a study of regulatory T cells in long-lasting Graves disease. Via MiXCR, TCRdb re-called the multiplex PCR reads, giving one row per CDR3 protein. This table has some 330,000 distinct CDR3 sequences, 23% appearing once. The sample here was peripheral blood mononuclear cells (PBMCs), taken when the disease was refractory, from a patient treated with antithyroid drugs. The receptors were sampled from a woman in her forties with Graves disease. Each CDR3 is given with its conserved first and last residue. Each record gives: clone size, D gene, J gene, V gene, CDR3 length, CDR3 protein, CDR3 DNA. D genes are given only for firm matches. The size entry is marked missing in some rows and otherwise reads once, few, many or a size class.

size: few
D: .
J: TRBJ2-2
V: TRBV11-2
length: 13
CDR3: CASSFLRTGELFF
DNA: TGTGCCAGCAGCTTCTTGCGTACCGGGGAGCTGTTTTTT

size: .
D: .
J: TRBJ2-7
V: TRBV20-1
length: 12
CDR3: CSARVVANEQYF
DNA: TGCAGTGCTCGGGTAGTCGCAAACGAGCAGTACTTC

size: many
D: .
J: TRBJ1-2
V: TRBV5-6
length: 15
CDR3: CASSPDLGGNYGYTF
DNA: TGTGCCAGCAGCCCCGACCTGGGGGGAAACTATGGCTACACCTTC

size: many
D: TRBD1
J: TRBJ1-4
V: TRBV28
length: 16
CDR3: CASSSSRQGEGEKLFF
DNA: TGTGCCAGCAGTTCCTCCCGACAGGGGGAGGGCGAAAAACTGTTTTTT

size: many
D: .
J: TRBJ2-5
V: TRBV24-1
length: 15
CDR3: CATSPEGHPQETQYF
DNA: TGTGCCACCAGCCCTGAAGGTCACCCCCAAGAGACCCAGTACTTC

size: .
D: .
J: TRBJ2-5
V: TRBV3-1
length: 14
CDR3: CASSQIFGGETQYF
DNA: TGTGCCAGCAGCCAAATCTTCGGTGGGGAGACCCAGTACTTC

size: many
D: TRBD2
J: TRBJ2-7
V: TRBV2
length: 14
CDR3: CASSQLAGAYEQYF
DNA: TGTGCCAGCAGCCAACTAGCGGGAGCCTACGAGCAGTACTTC

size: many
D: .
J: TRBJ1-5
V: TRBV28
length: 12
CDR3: CASSLSDQPQHF
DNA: TGTGCCAGCAGCTTATCTGATCAGCCCCAGCATTTT

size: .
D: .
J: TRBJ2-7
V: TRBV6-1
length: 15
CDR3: CASSPRMGLEYEQYF
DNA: TGTGCCAGCAGCCCTAGGATGGGGCTTGAGTACGAGCAGTACTTC

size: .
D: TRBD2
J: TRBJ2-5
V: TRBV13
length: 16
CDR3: CASSPFAGGPGETQYF
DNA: TGTGCCAGCAGCCCCTTTGCGGGAGGGCCGGGAGAGACCCAGTACTTC

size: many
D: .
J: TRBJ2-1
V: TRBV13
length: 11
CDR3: CASSQNNEQFF
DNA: TGTGCCAGCAGCCAGAACAATGAGCAGTTCTTC

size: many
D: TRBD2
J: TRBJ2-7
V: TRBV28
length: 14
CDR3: CASRLLAGKHEQYF
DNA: TGTGCCAGCAGGCTGCTAGCGGGAAAACACGAGCAGTACTTC

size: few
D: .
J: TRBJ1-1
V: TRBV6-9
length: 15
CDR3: CASSYEGLGPTEAFF
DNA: TGTGCCAGCAGTTACGAAGGGCTGGGCCCCACTGAAGCTTTCTTT

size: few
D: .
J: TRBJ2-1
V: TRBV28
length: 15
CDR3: CASSFSQAVYNEQFF
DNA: TGTGCCAGCAGTTTCTCCCAAGCGGTCTACAATGAGCAGTTCTTC

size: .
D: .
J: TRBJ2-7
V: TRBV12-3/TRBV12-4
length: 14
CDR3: CASSRGDTSYKQYF
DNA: TGTGCCAGCAGTCGGGGGGACACTTCCTACAAGCAGTACTTC

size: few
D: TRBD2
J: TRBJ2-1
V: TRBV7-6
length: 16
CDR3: CASSYPEAGAYNEQFF
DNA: TGTGCCAGCAGCTACCCCGAAGCGGGAGCCTACAATGAGCAGTTCTTC

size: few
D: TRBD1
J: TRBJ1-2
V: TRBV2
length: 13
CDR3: CATPWTGVSGYTF
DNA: TGTGCCACCCCGTGGACAGGGGTTAGTGGCTACACCTTC

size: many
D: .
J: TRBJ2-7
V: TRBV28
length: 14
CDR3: CASSLTGALNEQYF
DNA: TGTGCCAGCAGTTTAACGGGAGCCTTGAACGAGCAGTACTTC

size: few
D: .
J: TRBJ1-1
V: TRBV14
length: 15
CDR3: CASSRVRLFGTEAFF
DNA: TGTGCCAGCAGCCGTGTCCGACTTTTTGGCACTGAAGCTTTCTTT

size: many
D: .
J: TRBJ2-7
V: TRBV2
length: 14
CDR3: CASSEALREDEQYF
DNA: TGTGCCAGCAGTGAAGCTTTAAGGGAAGACGAGCAGTACTTC

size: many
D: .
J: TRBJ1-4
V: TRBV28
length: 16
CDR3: CASIKGLFATNEKLFF
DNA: TGTGCCAGCATTAAAGGACTCTTCGCAACTAATGAAAAACTGTTTTTT

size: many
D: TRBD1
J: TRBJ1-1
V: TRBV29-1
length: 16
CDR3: CSVARVRGPGFGEAFF
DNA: TGCAGCGTTGCCCGCGTCAGGGGGCCGGGGTTCGGTGAAGCTTTCTTT

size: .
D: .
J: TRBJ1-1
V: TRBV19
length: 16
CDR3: CASSLIWGASFPEAFF
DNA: TGTGCCAGTAGTCTGATTTGGGGGGCGAGTTTCCCTGAAGCTTTCTTT

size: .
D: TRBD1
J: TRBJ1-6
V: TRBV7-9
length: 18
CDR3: CASSLANYRDRDNSPLHF
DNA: TGTGCCAGCAGCTTAGCGAATTACCGGGACAGAGATAATTCACCCCTCCACTTT

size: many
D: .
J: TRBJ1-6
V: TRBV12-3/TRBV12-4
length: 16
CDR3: CASSSVPGPRDSPLHF
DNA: TGTGCCAGCAGTTCTGTACCGGGACCCAGGGATTCACCCCTCCACTTT

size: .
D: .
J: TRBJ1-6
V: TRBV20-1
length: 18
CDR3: CSAREDFGNLWGNSPLHF
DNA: TGCAGTGCTAGAGAAGATTTCGGGAACCTTTGGGGGAATTCACCCCTCCACTTT

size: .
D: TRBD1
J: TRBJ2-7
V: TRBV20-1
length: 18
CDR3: CSARDFYEPGQGIYEQYF
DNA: TGCAGTGCTAGAGACTTCTACGAACCGGGACAGGGAATCTACGAGCAGTACTTC

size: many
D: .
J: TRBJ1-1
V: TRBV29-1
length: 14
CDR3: CSVKHLDTNTEAFF
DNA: TGCAGCGTGAAGCACCTGGACACGAACACTGAAGCTTTCTTT

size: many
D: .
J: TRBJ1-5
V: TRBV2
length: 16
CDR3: CASSGVGGLSNQPQHF
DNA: TGTGCCAGCAGTGGAGTGGGAGGTTTAAGCAATCAGCCCCAGCATTTT

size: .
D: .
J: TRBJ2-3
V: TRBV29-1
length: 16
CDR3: CSVVAPRGSSTDTQYF
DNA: TGCAGCGTTGTGGCGCCGCGAGGGTCTAGCACAGATACGCAGTATTTT

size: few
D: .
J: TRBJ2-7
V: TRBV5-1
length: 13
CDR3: CASSLNSGLEQYF
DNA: TGCGCCAGCAGCTTGAACTCAGGTCTCGAGCAGTACTTC

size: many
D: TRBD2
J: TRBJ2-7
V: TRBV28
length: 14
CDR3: CASSRTSGNHEQYF
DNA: TGTGCCAGCAGCCGGACTAGCGGGAACCACGAGCAGTACTTC

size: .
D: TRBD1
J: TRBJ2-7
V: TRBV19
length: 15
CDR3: CASSIDRGIAYEQYF
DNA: TGTGCCAGTAGTATAGACAGGGGGATCGCCTACGAGCAGTACTTC

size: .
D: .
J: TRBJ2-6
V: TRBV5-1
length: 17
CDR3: CASSSPYLGSGANVLTF
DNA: TGCGCCAGCAGCTCCCCGTACCTGGGGTCTGGGGCCAACGTCCTGACTTTC

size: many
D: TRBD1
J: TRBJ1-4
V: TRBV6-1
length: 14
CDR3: CASNPGQGDEKLFF
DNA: TGTGCCAGCAACCCGGGACAGGGGGATGAAAAACTGTTTTTT

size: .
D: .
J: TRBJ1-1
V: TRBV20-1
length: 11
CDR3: CSGLENTEAFF
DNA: TGCAGTGGGTTGGAGAACACTGAAGCTTTCTTT

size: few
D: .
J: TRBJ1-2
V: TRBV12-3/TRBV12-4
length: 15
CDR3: CASSPRVGRGGGYTF
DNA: TGTGCCAGCAGTCCCCGAGTAGGGAGAGGGGGTGGCTACACCTTC

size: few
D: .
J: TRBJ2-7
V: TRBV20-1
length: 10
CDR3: CSASDGEQYF
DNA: TGCAGTGCTTCCGATGGGGAGCAGTACTTC

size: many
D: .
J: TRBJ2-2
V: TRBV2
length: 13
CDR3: CASSSVPTGELFF
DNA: TGTGCCAGCAGTTCAGTCCCTACCGGGGAGCTGTTTTTT

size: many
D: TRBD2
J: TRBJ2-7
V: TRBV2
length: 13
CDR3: CASDSGISYEQYF
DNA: TGTGCCAGTGATAGCGGGATCTCCTACGAGCAGTACTTC

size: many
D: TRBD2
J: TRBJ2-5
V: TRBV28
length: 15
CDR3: CASSLAGGRRETQYF
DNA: TGTGCCAGCAGTTTGGCTGGCGGGAGGAGGGAGACCCAGTACTTC

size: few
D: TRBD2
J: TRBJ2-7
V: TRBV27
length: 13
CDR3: CASSFAAGHEQYF
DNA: TGTGCCAGCAGTTTTGCAGCGGGACACGAGCAGTACTTC

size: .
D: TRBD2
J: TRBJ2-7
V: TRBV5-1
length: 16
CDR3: CASSWGGQRGTYEQYF
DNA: TGCGCCAGCAGCTGGGGGGGCCAGCGGGGGACCTACGAGCAGTACTTC

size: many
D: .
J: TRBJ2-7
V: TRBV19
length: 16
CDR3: CASSMDGTINTYEQYF
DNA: TGTGCCAGTAGTATGGACGGAACCATTAATACCTACGAGCAGTACTTC

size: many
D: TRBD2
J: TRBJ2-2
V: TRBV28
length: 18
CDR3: CASSLFTSGRYNTGELFF
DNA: TGTGCCAGCAGTTTATTTACTAGCGGAAGATATAACACCGGGGAGCTGTTTTTT

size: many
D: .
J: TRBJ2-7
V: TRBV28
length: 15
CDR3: CASTRGVAWSYEQYF
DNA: TGTGCCAGCACCCGTGGGGTAGCTTGGTCCTACGAGCAGTACTTC

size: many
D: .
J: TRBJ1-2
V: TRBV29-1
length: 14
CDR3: CSVPFGVGARGYTF
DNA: TGCAGCGTCCCATTCGGGGTAGGGGCTCGAGGCTACACCTTC

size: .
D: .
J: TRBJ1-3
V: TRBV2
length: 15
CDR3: CASSRNRGWGNTIYF
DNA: TGTGCCAGCAGTCGAAACCGGGGCTGGGGAAACACCATATATTTT

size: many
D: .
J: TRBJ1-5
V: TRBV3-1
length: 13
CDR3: CASSQDSYQPQHF
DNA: TGTGCCAGCAGCCAAGATTCGTACCAGCCCCAGCATTTT

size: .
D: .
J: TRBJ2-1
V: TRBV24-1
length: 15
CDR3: CATSAVVSSYNEQFF
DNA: TGTGCCACCAGTGCCGTGGTTAGCTCCTACAATGAGCAGTTCTTC

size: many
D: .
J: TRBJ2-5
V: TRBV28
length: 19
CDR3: CASSFGYFARVRRQETQYF
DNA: TGTGCCAGCAGTTTCGGTTACTTCGCACGGGTAAGAAGACAAGAGACCCAGTACTTC

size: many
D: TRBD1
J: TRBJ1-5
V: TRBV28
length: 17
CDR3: CASSASDRGGGNQPQHF
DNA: TGTGCCAGCAGTGCCTCCGACAGGGGGGGGGGCAATCAGCCCCAGCATTTT

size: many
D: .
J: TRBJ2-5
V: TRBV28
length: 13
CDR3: CASSLGTQETQYF
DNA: TGTGCCAGCAGTTTAGGGACCCAAGAGACCCAGTACTTC